Below, 25 T cell receptor beta chains from the same sample are listed, as sequenced in a study of cytomegalovirus exposure and HLA in healthy donors. Primers: 60 Vbeta forward and 13 Jbeta reverse. Method: immunoSEQ multiplex PCR; TCRdb's copy keeps in-frame clones and lacks some. Found here are 150,000 to 200,000 clones, roughly three quarters of them singletons; the top ten hold under 3%. Source material: PBMCs. The receptors shown here come from a woman aged 45-59 years in good health and CMV-seronegative.

Points on this clone: The same CDR3 is also encoded by other DNA sequences in this sample. The chain carries TRBV9 and TRBJ1-4; the D is unclear. Trimming left V 4 bases short and J 1 base short, with 8 bases between. CDR1 SGDLS and CDR2 YYNGEE come from the germline V gene. The CDR3 runs 14 residues. The CDR3: CASSREVTNEKLFF. The CDR3 DNA reads as TGTGCCAGCAGCCGCGAGGTAACTAATGAAAAACTGTTTTTT.

This sequence joins TRBV9 and TRBJ1-2; no clear D gene. The CDR3 covers 15 residues. Trimming pared 0 bases from V and 2 bases from J, leaving 11 bases between. Germline loops: CDR1 SGDLS, CDR2 YYNGEE. The CDR3 DNA reads as TGTGCCAGCAGCGTAGATGGGAGCCCCAACTATGGCTACACCTTC. Protein: CASSVDGSPNYGYTF.

This clone was seen only a few times. This CDR3 is also generated by other DNA sequences in the sample. The chain is built from TRBV9 and TRBJ2-1, with 8 bases identical to TRBD2. The length of the CDR3 is 15 residues. CDR1 and CDR2 from the germline V gene are SGDLS and YYNGEE. V shed 0 bases, J shed 6 bases, and the junction held 5 bases outside the gene matches. The CDR3 protein is CASSVAGGPGNEQFF. CDR3 bases: TGTGCCAGCAGCGTAGCGGGGGGGCCAGGCAATGAGCAGTTCTTC.

J is TRBJ1-2 and V is TRBV19; TRBD1 is a possible D gene (6 bases). Germline assignment: CDR1 LNHDA and CDR2 SQIVND (reference sequence). The CDR3 loop spans 15 amino acids. V was clipped by 10 bases and J by 2 bases, with 20 bases between them. CDR3 sequence: CATRTDQMVNYGYTF. CDR3 bases: TGTGCCACCCGGACAGACCAAATGGTAAACTATGGCTACACCTTC.

The chain recombines TRBV9 with TRBJ1-6; D is possibly TRBD1 (5 bases). The V gene's germline CDR1 is SGDLS and CDR2 YYNGEE. The CDR3 is 13 amino acids. Deletions cut 3 bases from V and 9 bases from J, with 10 bases between. CDR3 sequence reads: CASSANQGSPLHF. CDR3 sequence (DNA): TGTGCCAGCAGCGCAAATCAGGGTTCACCCCTCCACTTT.

V gene TRBV6-4 combines with J gene TRBJ2-3; D is undetermined. Germline CDR1 and CDR2: MRHNA and SNTAGT. This CDR3 spans 15 amino acids. V lost 5 bases to trimming and J lost 5 bases, with 17 bases between them. The CDR3 loop reads CASSTLPSGRDTQYF. The CDR3 DNA reads as TGTGCCAGCAGTACACTACCCTCCGGCCGAGATACGCAGTATTTT.

Comments on this clone: A read error may account for a junction end that differs from germline. In the same sample, other DNA sequences code for this CDR3. This CDR3 is CASSLARSNYGYTF. Written as DNA, the CDR3 is TGTGCCAGCAGCTTAGCGCGGAGTAACTACGGCTACACCTTC. V and J are TRBV7-2 and TRBJ1-2; unclear D gene. Germline CDR1 and CDR2: SGHTA and FQGNSA. The CDR3 has 14 amino acids.

This chain joins TRBV4-2 and TRBJ1-2; D is undetermined. There are 14 residues in the CDR3. The germline V and J ends were trimmed by 4 bases and 2 bases, with 11 bases remaining between them. The V gene's germline CDR1 is LGHNA and CDR2 YNFKEQ. CDR3 nucleotides: TGTGCCAGCAGCCTCGATGAGCTCAACTATGGCTACACCTTC. Protein product: CASSLDELNYGYTF.

This clone occurred a few times. The V gene is TRBV27, the J gene TRBJ1-4; weak D call: TRBD1 (5 bases). The CDR3 contains 15 residues. V lost 4 bases to trimming and J lost 4 bases, with 13 bases between them. CDR1 is MNHEY and CDR2 is SMNVEV in the germline V gene (reference sequence). The CDR3 bases are TGTGCCAGCAGTTCATTTCAGGGAATTAATGAAAAACTGTTTTTT. It specifies CASSSFQGINEKLFF.

V usage is TRBV7-9 and J usage is TRBJ2-7, with no clear D. The germline V gene encodes CDR1 SEHNR and CDR2 FQNEAQ (reference sequence). Between the trimmed V and J ends, which lost 1 base and 7 bases, there was a span of 8 bases. The CDR3 consists of 12 residues. Here the CDR3 reads CASSLDQFEQYF. CDR3 nucleotides: TGTGCCAGCAGCTTAGATCAGTTTGAGCAGTACTTC.

Worth noting for this clone: The sample has other DNA sequences that encode this CDR3 too. This chain uses TRBV11-2 with TRBJ1-6, with 11 bases aligning to TRBD1. CDR1 is SGHAT and CDR2 is FQNNGV in the germline V gene. This CDR3 region has 17 residues. V gave up 5 bases and J gave up 4 bases; unmatched junction bases: 7. The DNA for the CDR3 is TGTGCCAGCAGCCCGCGGACAGGGGGCAAGTATAATTCACCCCTCCACTTT. Its protein is CASSPRTGGKYNSPLHF.

The chain uses TRBV18 and TRBJ1-2; D remains unclear. The CDR3 contains 15 residues. V was shortened by 0 bases and J by 2 bases, with 10 bases between the two germline ends. Per the germline V gene, CDR1 is KGHSH and CDR2 is LQKENI. The CDR3: CASSPPNSRNYGYTF. CDR3 nucleotides: TGTGCCAGCTCACCACCGAACAGTAGAAACTATGGCTACACCTTC.

This clone came up once. The genes are TRBV19 and TRBJ2-5; D is undetermined. The CDR3 totals 12 residues. Trimming removed 3 bases at V and 5 bases at J, with 7 bases between. Germline values: CDR1 LNHDA, CDR2 SQIVND (reference sequence). The CDR3 spells CASSMVEETQYF. The CDR3 region has the DNA TGTGCCAGTAGTATGGTGGAGGAGACCCAGTACTTC.

The rearrangement links TRBV6-1 to TRBJ2-7, with 9 bases fitting TRBD1. From germline, CDR1 is MNHNS and CDR2 SASEGT. V was clipped by 3 bases and J by 0 bases; unmatched bases: 6. CDR3 length equals 16 residues. For the CDR3, the DNA is TGTGCCAGCAGTGATCCCGGGACAGGGAACTCCTACGAGCAGTACTTC. Protein: CASSDPGTGNSYEQYF.

With regard to this clone: A read error may account for a junction end that differs from germline. DNA for the CDR3: TGTGCCAGCAGTCCCGGGACAGGGGTTAATTCACCCCCCCACTTT. Translated, it gives CASSPGTGVNSPPHF. The chain uses TRBV27 and TRBJ1-6; 10 bases align to TRBD1. The CDR3 is made up of 15 amino acids. The germline CDR1 and CDR2 sequences are MNHEY and SMNVEV (reference sequence).

This clone was picked up one time. The chain joins TRBV27 to TRBJ2-7; a weak D match, TRBD1 (6 bases). This CDR3 region has 14 residues. V was trimmed by 4 bases and J by 5 bases, leaving 15 bases between them. The V gene's germline CDR1 is MNHEY and CDR2 SMNVEV (reference sequence). CDR3 sequence reads: CASSSYRAHDEQYF. CDR3 sequence (DNA): TGTGCCAGCAGTTCCTACAGGGCCCACGACGAGCAGTACTTC.

The chain is built from TRBV19 and TRBJ2-1; 12 nucleotides align to TRBD2. V gave up 3 bases and J gave up 14 bases; unmatched junction bases: 8. This CDR3 is 14 amino acids long. The germline V gene has CDR1 LNHDA and CDR2 SQIVND (reference sequence). Here the CDR3 DNA reads TGTGCCAGTAGTATGAAACTAGCGGGGGGCCCAAAGTTCTTC. Amino acid sequence: CASSMKLAGGPKFF.

The gene calls are TRBV25-1 and TRBJ2-7, with a weak D call TRBD1 (6 bases). The V gene's germline CDR1 is MGHDK and CDR2 SYGVNS. Trimming removed 5 bases at V and 6 bases at J, with 8 bases between. The CDR3 length is 11 residues. In DNA form, the CDR3 reads TGTGCCAGCAGTACAGGGAGCGAGCAGTACTTC. Its protein is CASSTGSEQYF.

This sequence joins TRBV28 and TRBJ1-1; 7 bases map to TRBD1. V was pared by 3 bases and J by 1 base, with 26 bases of the junction left unmatched. Germline V lookup: CDR1 MDHEN, CDR2 SYDVKM. The CDR3 runs to 22 residues. The CDR3 sequence: CASSFWGKGQARGLGGNTEAFF. The CDR3 DNA follows: TGTGCCAGCAGTTTTTGGGGGAAAGGACAGGCCCGCGGGCTAGGCGGGAACACTGAAGCTTTCTTT.

The chain is built from TRBV9 and TRBJ2-1; the match to TRBD2 covers 7 bases. Germline V lookup: CDR1 SGDLS, CDR2 YYNGEE. The CDR3 runs to 16 residues. V was clipped by 0 bases and J by 3 bases; unmatched bases: 6. The CDR3 bases are TGTGCCAGCAGCGTAGAGGGGACTACCAACTACAATGAGCAGTTCTTC. Its translation: CASSVEGTTNYNEQFF. Full variable domain (missing parts from reference TRBV9 and TRBJ2-1): DSGVTQTPKHLITATGQRVTLRCSPRSGDLSVYWYQQSLDQGLQFLIQYYNGEERAKGNILERFSAQQFPDLHSELNLSSLELGDSALYFCASSVEGTTNYNEQFFGPGTRLTVL.

This clone was observed a few times. The V gene is TRBV2, the J gene TRBJ2-1; 11 bases map to TRBD2. Trimming cost V 9 bases and J 8 bases; bases outside gene matches: 9. Germline V gives CDR1 SNHLY, CDR2 FYNNEI. The CDR3 runs to 14 residues. The CDR3 DNA reads TGTGCCAGAAGGACTAGCGGGCTGGACGATGAGCAGTTCTTC. Residues: CARRTSGLDDEQFF. The whole variable domain, filled in from reference TRBV2 and TRBJ2-1, reads EPEVTQTPSHQVTQMGQEVILRCVPISNHLYFYWYRQILGQKVEFLVSFYNNEISEKSEIFDDQFSVERPDGSNFTLKIRSTKLEDSAMYFCARRTSGLDDEQFFGPGTRLTVL.

This rearrangement joins TRBV6-6 to TRBJ2-7; TRBD1 is a possible D gene (6 bases). The CDR3 is 14 amino acids. V was shortened by 8 bases and J by 1 base, with 15 bases between the two germline ends. CDR1 and CDR2 (germline): MNHNY, SVGAGI (reference sequence). The CDR3 is CASGGRATSYEQYF. The CDR3 DNA is TGTGCCAGCGGGGGCCGGGCGACTTCCTACGAGCAGTACTTC.

V and J are TRBV7-8 and TRBJ2-7; 10 bases are a match to TRBD2. J gave up 4 bases and V 1 base, and 4 bases lay outside the gene matches. The V gene's germline CDR1 is SGHVS and CDR2 FQNEAQ. The CDR3 totals 15 residues. CDR3 nucleotides: TGTGCCAGCAGCTTAGTAACTAGCGGGACTTACGAGCAGTACTTC. Translating gives CASSLVTSGTYEQYF.

A note on this clone: One end of the junction varies from germline; a read error may be responsible. The J gene is TRBJ2-1, the V gene TRBV7-9, with D tentatively TRBD2 (6 bases). There are 14 residues in the CDR3. Germline V gene lookup returns CDR1 SEHNR and CDR2 FQNEAQ (reference sequence). The CDR3 reads CSSSLVRGSNEQFF. CDR3 DNA sequence: TGTTCCAGCAGCTTAGTCCGGGGGAGCAATGAGCAGTTCTTC.

This CDR3 is CASSVDGLAGTVNEQFF. In DNA, the CDR3 is TGTGCCAGCAGCGTAGACGGACTAGCGGGAACCGTCAATGAGCAGTTCTTC. V usage is TRBV9 and J usage is TRBJ2-1; TRBD2 matches at 12 bases. J gave up 6 bases and V 0 bases, and 7 bases lay outside the gene matches. CDR1 and CDR2 (germline): SGDLS, YYNGEE. The CDR3 is 17 residues long.